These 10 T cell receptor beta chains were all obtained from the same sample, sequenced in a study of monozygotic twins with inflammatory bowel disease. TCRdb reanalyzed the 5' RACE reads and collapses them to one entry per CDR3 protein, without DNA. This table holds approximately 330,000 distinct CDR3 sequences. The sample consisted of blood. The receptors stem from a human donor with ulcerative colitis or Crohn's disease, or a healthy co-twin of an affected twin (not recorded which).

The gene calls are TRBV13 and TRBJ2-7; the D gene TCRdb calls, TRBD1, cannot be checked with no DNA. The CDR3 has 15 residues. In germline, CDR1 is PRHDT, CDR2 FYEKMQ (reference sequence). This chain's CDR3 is CASSLDGTGASEQYF.

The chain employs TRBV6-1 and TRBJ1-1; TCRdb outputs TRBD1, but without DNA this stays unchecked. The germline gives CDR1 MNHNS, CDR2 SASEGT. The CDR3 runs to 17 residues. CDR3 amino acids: CASSAHVTGGRITEAFF.

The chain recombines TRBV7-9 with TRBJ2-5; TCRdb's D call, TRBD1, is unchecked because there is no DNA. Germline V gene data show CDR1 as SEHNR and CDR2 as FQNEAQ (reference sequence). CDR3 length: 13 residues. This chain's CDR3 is CASSWGQKETQYF.

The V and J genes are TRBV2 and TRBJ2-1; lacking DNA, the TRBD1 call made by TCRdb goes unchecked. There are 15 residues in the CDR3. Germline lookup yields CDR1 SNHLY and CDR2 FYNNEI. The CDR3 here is CAGTRSRTYNNEQFF. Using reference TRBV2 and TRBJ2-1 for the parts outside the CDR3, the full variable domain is EPEVTQTPSHQVTQMGQEVILRCVPISNHLYFYWYRQILGQKVEFLVSFYNNEISEKSEIFDDQFSVERPDGSNFTLKIRSTKLEDSAMYFCAGTRSRTYNNEQFFGPGTRLTVL.

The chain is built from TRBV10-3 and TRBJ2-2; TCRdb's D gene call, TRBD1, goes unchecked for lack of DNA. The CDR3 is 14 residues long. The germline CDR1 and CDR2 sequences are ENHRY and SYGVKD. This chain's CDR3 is CAIRLQGIAGELFF.

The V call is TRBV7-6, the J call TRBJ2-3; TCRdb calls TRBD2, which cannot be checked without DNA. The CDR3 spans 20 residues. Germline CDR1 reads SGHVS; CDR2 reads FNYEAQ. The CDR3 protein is CASSLDQLRLAGGSTDTQYF.

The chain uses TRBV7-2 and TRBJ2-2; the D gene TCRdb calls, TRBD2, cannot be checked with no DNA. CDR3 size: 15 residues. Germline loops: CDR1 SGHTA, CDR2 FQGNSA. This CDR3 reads CASSSTGTYTGELFF.

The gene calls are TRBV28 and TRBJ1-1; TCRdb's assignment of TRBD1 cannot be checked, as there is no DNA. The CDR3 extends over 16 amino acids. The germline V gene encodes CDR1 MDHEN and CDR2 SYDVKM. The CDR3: CASFRPGGVSHTEAFF.

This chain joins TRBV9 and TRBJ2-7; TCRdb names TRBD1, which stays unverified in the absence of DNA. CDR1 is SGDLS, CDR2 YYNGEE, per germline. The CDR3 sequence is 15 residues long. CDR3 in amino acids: CASSLLGDGDGEQYF.

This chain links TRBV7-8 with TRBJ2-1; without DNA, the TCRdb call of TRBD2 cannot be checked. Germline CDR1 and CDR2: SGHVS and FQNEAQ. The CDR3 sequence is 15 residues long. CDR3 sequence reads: CASSSLSGRFNEQFF.